Presented here are 19 T cell receptor beta chains from one specimen sequenced in a study of T cell changes during pregnancy in multiple sclerosis. Here immunoSEQ multiplex PCR was the method, and the copy in TCRdb shows in-frame clones only, minus some. The sample lists fewer than 25,000 clones; about 89% were seen once. This material consisted of CD4+ T cells from peripheral blood mononuclear cells, taken in the third trimester of pregnancy. These receptors all stem from a female donor in good health, enrolled as a control in a pregnancy study.

The chain has TRBV7-2 and TRBJ2-5; a possible D gene is TRBD2 (7 bases). From germline, CDR1 is SGHTA and CDR2 FQGNSA. CDR3 length equals 16 residues. Trimming removed 4 bases at V and 0 bases at J, with 15 bases between. CDR3: CASSSQRGGDQETQYF. CDR3 in DNA: TGTGCCAGCAGCTCCCAGAGAGGGGGGGACCAAGAGACCCAGTACTTC.

This chain links TRBV5-1 with TRBJ2-1; TRBD2 aligns across 13 bases. The V gene's germline CDR1 is SGHRS and CDR2 YFSETQ. This CDR3 has 20 amino acids. With V trimmed by 1 base and J by 0 bases, 10 bases remained unmatched. This CDR3 reads CASSLRSPGLAGTSYNEQFF. The CDR3 region has the DNA TGCGCCAGCAGCTTGAGGTCACCGGGACTAGCGGGAACCTCCTACAATGAGCAGTTCTTC.

The J gene is TRBJ1-3, the V gene TRBV5-8; D is undetermined. This CDR3 has 12 residues. Trimming took off 1 base at V and 4 bases at J, with 3 bases between the two ends. Germline assignment: CDR1 SGHTS and CDR2 YDEGEE. The CDR3 region has the DNA TGTGCCAGCAGCTTGTTAGGAAACACCATATATTTT. Protein product: CASSLLGNTIYF.

The chain combines TRBV7-6 with TRBJ1-1, with 7 bases fitting TRBD1. This CDR3 is built from 15 residues. Germline CDR1 SGHVS, CDR2 FNYEAQ. J was trimmed by 1 base and V by 5 bases; bases with no gene match: 7. Written as DNA, the CDR3 is TGTGCCAGCAGCCTACAGGGGCTGGGGAACACTGAAGCTTTCTTT. Its translation: CASSLQGLGNTEAFF.

The V gene is TRBV28, the J gene TRBJ2-5; 9 positions agree with TRBD1. The J call may be incorrect, as the DNA end agrees better with TRBJ2-7. The length of the CDR3 is 15 residues. Germline V gives CDR1 MDHEN, CDR2 SYDVKM. The CDR3 coding sequence is TGTGCCAGCAGATACCCGGGACAGGGAAGGAACGAGCAGTACTTC. As protein: CASRYPGQGRNEQYF.

The chain couples TRBV6-6 to TRBJ2-5, with D hard to call. Per the germline V gene, CDR1 is MNHNY and CDR2 is SVGAGI (reference sequence). This CDR3 is 13 amino acids long. V was cut by 5 bases and J by 5 bases, with 12 bases left in between. The CDR3 nucleotides read TGTGCCAGCAGTCCACAACCGCAGGAGACCCAGTACTTC. This codes for CASSPQPQETQYF.

The V gene is TRBV15, the J gene TRBJ2-5; D possibly corresponds to TRBD1 (5 bases). The tail of the sequence fits TRBJ2-7 better, so the J call may be wrong. The CDR3 contains 15 residues. CDR1 is LNHNV, CDR2 YYDKDF, per germline (reference sequence). Written as DNA, the CDR3 is TGTGCCACCAGCAGAGATGGCACAGGCGCCGGCGAGCAGTACTTC. It is translated as CATSRDGTGAGEQYF.

The gene calls are TRBV2 and TRBJ1-5, with D perhaps TRBD1 (5 bases). The CDR3 runs 14 residues. Trimming left V 6 bases short and J 7 bases short, with 16 bases between. Looked up from germline, CDR1 is SNHLY and CDR2 is FYNNEI. CDR3 DNA: TGTGCCAGCAGGGCCTCCGGGGGTTTGCAGCCCCAGCATTTT. This sequence encodes CASRASGGLQPQHF.

V is TRBV6-6 and J is TRBJ1-1, with 7 bases identical to TRBD1. V was clipped by 2 bases and J by 0 bases; unmatched bases: 0. Per germline, CDR1 MNHNY and CDR2 SVGAGI (reference sequence). This CDR3 is 14 amino acids long. CDR3 DNA sequence: TGTGCCAGCAGTTACGGGACAGTGAACACTGAAGCTTTCTTT. This translates into CASSYGTVNTEAFF.

The chain recombines TRBV12-1 with TRBJ1-5; the table assigns TRBD1, which was not confirmed against the DNA. TRBV12-1 is given as a pseudogene. The CDR3 contains 12 residues. This CDR3 is CASSQSNQPQHF. The CDR3 nucleotides are TGTGCCAGCAGCCAGAGCAATCAGCCCCAGCATTTT.

The rearrangement links TRBV28 to TRBJ1-5; D gene ambiguous. V lost 3 bases to trimming and J lost 4 bases, with 19 bases between them. The length of the CDR3 is 17 residues. Germline-derived CDR1 and CDR2 are MDHEN and SYDVKM. CDR3 nucleotides: TGTGCCAGCAGTTTTCTTAGATACCGGGATTCAAATCAGCCCCAGCATTTT. It specifies CASSFLRYRDSNQPQHF.

The chain employs TRBV5-8 and TRBJ1-5, with D possibly matching TRBD1 (5 bases). The germline gives CDR1 SGHTS, CDR2 YDEGEE. The V end was cut by 0 bases, the J end by 5 bases, with 12 bases between. The CDR3 contains 15 residues. CDR3 amino acids: CASSLEGLGDQPQHF. The CDR3 region has the DNA TGTGCCAGCAGCTTGGAGGGGTTAGGAGATCAGCCCCAGCATTTT. The entire variable domain, with the rest obtained from reference TRBV5-8 and TRBJ1-5, is as follows: EAGVTQSPTHLIKTRGQQATLRCSPISGHTSVYWYQQALGLGLQFLLWYDEGEERNRGNFPPRFSGRQFPNYSSELNVNALELEDSALYLCASSLEGLGDQPQHFGDGTRLSIL.

The chain has TRBV23-1 and TRBJ1-1; D is perhaps TRBD1 (6 bases). TRBV23-1 is annotated as an ORF whose role is uncertain. The CDR3 sequence is 12 residues long. This chain's CDR3 is CPPAGENTEAFF. CDR3 coding DNA: TGCCCCCCAGCAGGGGAAAACACTGAAGCTTTCTTT.

The V and J genes are TRBV28 and TRBJ2-5, with a possible D match to TRBD2 (6 bases). CDR3 length: 16 residues. Looked up from germline, CDR1 is MDHEN and CDR2 is SYDVKM. V was trimmed by 2 bases and J by 4 bases, leaving 17 bases between them. The CDR3 DNA reads as TGTGCCAGCAGTTTAGGGGTGACTAGGTTCTTAGAGACCCAGTACTTC. Translation gives CASSLGVTRFLETQYF.

The chain recombines TRBV14 with TRBJ2-7; 8 bases line up with TRBD2. CDR3 length: 16 amino acids. Germline-derived CDR1 and CDR2 are SGHDN and FVKESK. Trimming took 0 bases from V and 3 from J; bases not matched to a gene: 7. The CDR3 bases are TGTGCCAGCAGCCAAGATTGGGCTAGCGGGTACTACGAGCAGTACTTC. This gives the protein CASSQDWASGYYEQYF.

J is TRBJ2-1 and V is TRBV10-3, with no clear D. Trimming removed 10 bases from V and 2 bases from J, with 15 bases in between. This CDR3 comprises 14 residues. Germline CDR1 is ENHRY and CDR2 is SYGVKD. DNA for the CDR3: TGTGCCACCCGCCCCTCAGAGGCCTACAATGAGCAGTTCTTC. Translating gives CATRPSEAYNEQFF.

In this sample, this clone turned up once. For the CDR3, the DNA is TGCGCCAGCAGCTTGGACCCAGCGGGAGGTGGAGAGACCCAGTACTTC. Protein product: CASSLDPAGGGETQYF. The chain is built from TRBV5-1 and TRBJ2-5; 9 nucleotides agree with TRBD2. CDR1 is SGHRS and CDR2 is YFSETQ in the germline V gene. V trimming: 0 bases; J trimming: 4 bases; junction bases outside the gene matches: 7. The CDR3 has 16 residues. The full variable domain, its missing parts supplied by reference TRBV5-1 and TRBJ2-5, is KAGVTQTPRYLIKTRGQQVTLSCSPISGHRSVSWYQQTPGQGLQFLFEYFSETQRNKGNFPGRFSGRQFSNSRSEMNVSTLELGDSALYLCASSLDPAGGGETQYFGPGTRLLVL.

This chain uses TRBV2 with TRBJ2-7; D is unclear. Trimming removed 0 bases from V and 5 bases from J, with 14 bases in between. The V gene's germline CDR1 is SNHLY and CDR2 FYNNEI. The CDR3 is made up of 15 amino acids. The CDR3 sequence is CASSEALISLHEQYF. The CDR3 DNA sequence: TGTGCCAGCAGTGAAGCGCTGATTAGTCTCCACGAGCAGTACTTC. The whole variable domain, remainder taken from reference TRBV2 and TRBJ2-7, is EPEVTQTPSHQVTQMGQEVILRCVPISNHLYFYWYRQILGQKVEFLVSFYNNEISEKSEIFDDQFSVERPDGSNFTLKIRSTKLEDSAMYFCASSEALISLHEQYFGPGTRLTVT.

The CDR3 reads CASSEMGLAGYTGELFF. CDR3 bases: TGTGCCAGCAGTGAAATGGGACTAGCGGGCTACACCGGGGAGCTGTTTTTT. This chain links TRBV25-1 with TRBJ2-2; 12 bases match TRBD2. With V trimmed by 2 bases and J by 3 bases, 4 bases remained unmatched. CDR1 is MGHDK and CDR2 is SYGVNS in the germline V gene. The CDR3 runs to 17 residues.